Below, 21 T cell receptor beta chains from the same sample are listed, as sequenced in a study of cytomegalovirus exposure and HLA in healthy donors. The primer mix had 60 Vbeta and 13 Jbeta primers. This table comes from immunoSEQ multiplex PCR, and its TCRdb copy is limited to in-frame clones, with some not included. The data show under 120,000 clones, about 59% seen once. The sample comprised PBMCs. Receptor source: a man aged 30 to 39 in good health and CMV-seropositive.

The rearrangement uses TRBV10-3 and TRBJ2-1, with TRBD2 identical over 8 bases. CDR1 and CDR2 from the germline V gene are ENHRY and SYGVKD. The CDR3 covers 14 residues. V was clipped by 4 bases and J by 8 bases; unmatched bases: 7. Here the CDR3 DNA reads TGTGCCATCAGTGCTGGCGGGGGGATGGATGAGCAGTTCTTC. This codes for CAISAGGGMDEQFF.

The V and J genes are TRBV19 and TRBJ2-7; tentatively, D is TRBD1 (5 bases). CDR1 LNHDA and CDR2 SQIVND come from the germline V gene (reference sequence). The CDR3 runs 15 residues. V was cut by 4 bases and J by 7 bases, with 20 bases left in between. The CDR3, as DNA: TGTGCCAGTAGTAAGACAGACCTCCCTTGGTGGGAGCAGTACTTC. Protein: CASSKTDLPWWEQYF.

The chain is built from TRBV5-6 and TRBJ2-1, with D possibly TRBD2 on 6 matching bases. The CDR3 is 16 residues long. CDR1 and CDR2 (germline): SGHDT, YYEEEE. V lost 0 bases to trimming and J lost 8 bases, with 18 bases between them. The DNA for the CDR3 is TGTGCCAGCAGCTTGGAAGGGTCAGGGAGGTTCGATGAGCAGTTCTTC. Its protein is CASSLEGSGRFDEQFF.

This sequence joins TRBV9 and TRBJ1-3; maybe TRBD1 (5 bases). Trimming left V 0 bases short and J 0 bases short, with 10 bases between. Germline assignment: CDR1 SGDLS and CDR2 YYNGEE. There are 16 residues in the CDR3. The CDR3 nucleotides read TGTGCCAGCAGCGTAGAGACAGACCTCTCTGGAAACACCATATATTTT. It yields the protein CASSVETDLSGNTIYF.

The V and J genes are TRBV9 and TRBJ2-1; 16 bases are shared with TRBD2. The germline V gene encodes CDR1 SGDLS and CDR2 YYNGEE. There are 19 residues in the CDR3. Trimming at V came to 2 bases and at J to 9 bases, leaving 14 bases not matched to a gene. This CDR3 is CASSVHDDGTSGGVSEQFF. For the CDR3, the DNA is TGTGCCAGCAGCGTTCACGATGACGGGACTAGCGGGGGGGTGTCTGAGCAGTTCTTC.

This sequence joins TRBV6-5 and TRBJ1-5, with TRBD1 as a possible D gene (6 bases). V lost 5 bases and J lost 7, with 15 bases in between. This CDR3 comprises 14 residues. Germline CDR1 reads MNHEY; CDR2 reads SVGAGI. This chain's CDR3 is CASSDLQGKQPQHF. In nucleotides, the CDR3 is TGTGCCAGCAGTGATTTACAGGGAAAACAGCCCCAGCATTTT.

The genes are TRBV19 and TRBJ2-7; D is possibly TRBD1 (6 bases). CDR3 length equals 14 residues. V was cut by 5 bases and J by 2 bases, with 13 bases left in between. The germline V gene has CDR1 LNHDA and CDR2 SQIVND (reference sequence). CDR3 DNA: TGTGCCAGTAGTTTGGGACAAGGGACCTACGAGCAGTACTTC. Encoded protein: CASSLGQGTYEQYF. Full variable domain (missing parts from reference TRBV19 and TRBJ2-7): DGGITQSPKYLFRKEGQNVTLSCEQNLNHDAMYWYRQDPGQGLRLIYYSQIVNDFQKGDIAEGYSVSREKKESFPLTVTSAQKNPTAFYLCASSLGQGTYEQYFGPGTRLTVT.

This clone was observed a few times. The chain recombines TRBV9 with TRBJ2-5; 12 nucleotides agree with TRBD2. J lost 4 bases, V lost 0 bases, and 7 bases had no gene match. The germline V gene has CDR1 SGDLS and CDR2 YYNGEE. There are 17 residues in the CDR3. The CDR3 sequence: CASSVGSSGGAGETQYF. The CDR3 DNA is TGTGCCAGCAGCGTAGGATCTAGCGGGGGGGCAGGAGAGACCCAGTACTTC.

The chain has TRBV5-1 and TRBJ2-5; TRBD2 matches 9 bases. The CDR3 runs to 14 residues. Germline values: CDR1 SGHRS, CDR2 YFSETQ. J gave up 5 bases and V 2 bases, and 4 bases lay outside the gene matches. CDR3 in DNA: TGCGCCAGCAGCTTCGCGGGGGGGCGGGAGACCCAGTACTTC. This gives the protein CASSFAGGRETQYF.

V and J are TRBV6-5 and TRBJ1-1, with D possibly TRBD1 on 5 matching bases. V lost 3 bases and J 5 bases, leaving 13 bases between the germline ends. Germline-derived CDR1 and CDR2 are MNHEY and SVGAGI. There are 14 residues in the CDR3. DNA of the CDR3: TGTGCCAGCAGTTATTCAAGGGAGGGGACTGAAGCTTTCTTT. This gives the protein CASSYSREGTEAFF.

The genes are TRBV11-2 and TRBJ1-4; D not resolved. V was pared by 6 bases and J by 14 bases, with 19 bases between. Looked up from germline, CDR1 is SGHAT and CDR2 is FQNNGV. The CDR3 covers 13 residues. The CDR3, as DNA: TGTGCCAGCAGTTCCATCCGACAACTTGATCTGTTTTTT. Protein sequence: CASSSIRQLDLFF.

The rearrangement links TRBV19 to TRBJ2-7; D perhaps matches TRBD1 (6 bases). Germline CDR1 is LNHDA and CDR2 is SQIVND (reference sequence). Between the trimmed V and J ends, which lost 5 bases and 3 bases, there was a span of 11 bases. The CDR3 consists of 13 residues. The DNA of the CDR3 is TGTGCCAGTAGTCAGGAACAGGGCTACGAGCAGTACTTC. It yields the protein CASSQEQGYEQYF.

The chain combines TRBV7-8 with TRBJ1-6, with 8 bases aligning to TRBD1. The CDR3 length is 15 residues. Germline V gene data show CDR1 as SGHVS and CDR2 as FQNEAQ. V lost 6 bases, J lost 8 bases, and 9 bases stayed unmatched. The CDR3 reads CASRGDRLSHSPLHF. CDR3 in DNA: TGTGCCAGCAGGGGGGACAGGTTGAGTCATTCACCCCTCCACTTT.

This chain uses TRBV5-1 with TRBJ1-6, with 7 bases fitting TRBD1. This CDR3 spans 14 amino acids. CDR1 and CDR2 from the germline V gene are SGHRS and YFSETQ. V shed 10 bases and J 8 bases; nucleotides not matched to a gene: 12. Written as DNA, the CDR3 is TGCGCCTCCTCCAGGACAGGACAGGATTCACCCCTCCACTTT. Its protein is CASSRTGQDSPLHF.

V is TRBV2 and J is TRBJ1-6, with no clear D. Germline V gene sequence: CDR1 SNHLY, CDR2 FYNNEI. The V and J ends lost 2 bases and 6 bases respectively, with 5 bases between them. This CDR3 is built from 13 residues. This CDR3 reads CASSEQFNSPLHF. In DNA, the CDR3 is TGTGCCAGCAGTGAACAGTTTAATTCACCCCTCCACTTT.

The chain uses TRBV11-3 and TRBJ2-7, with no clear D. The CDR3 is made up of 16 amino acids. In germline, CDR1 is SGHNT, CDR2 YENEEA. V lost 2 bases to trimming and J lost 7 bases, with 21 bases between them. This CDR3 is CASSLPPPRPATEQYF. The CDR3 DNA reads as TGTGCCAGCAGCTTACCTCCCCCGCGGCCCGCTACTGAGCAGTACTTC. Together with reference TRBV11-3 and TRBJ2-7, the CDR3 gives the full variable domain: EAGVVQSPRYKIIEKKQPVAFWCNPISGHNTLYWYLQNLGQGPELLIRYENEEAVDDSQLPKDRFSAERLKGVDSTLKIQPAELGDSAVYLCASSLPPPRPATEQYFGPGTRLTVT.

CDR3 protein: CATQTGGNTVEQYF. The CDR3 DNA follows: TGTGCCACCCAGACAGGGGGTAACACGGTCGAGCAGTACTTC. The chain joins TRBV19 to TRBJ2-7; 9 bases fit TRBD1. CDR1 is LNHDA, CDR2 SQIVND, per germline (reference sequence). With 10 bases clipped from V and 6 bases from J, the junction kept 13 bases outside the gene matches. The CDR3 extends over 14 amino acids.

This clone was counted at least ten times. This chain connects TRBV4-1 to TRBJ1-6, with a weak D call TRBD1 (6 bases). The CDR3 totals 13 residues. V lost 2 bases and J lost 8, with 7 bases in between. Germline CDR1 reads MGHRA; CDR2 reads YSYEKL. DNA of the CDR3: TGCGCCAGCAGCCAAACAGGGTATTCACCCCTCCACTTT. It yields the protein CASSQTGYSPLHF.

This clone has a handful of counts. Other DNA sequences in the sample encode the same CDR3. V and J are TRBV10-3 and TRBJ2-1, with a tentative D call TRBD2 (7 bases). The CDR3 consists of 13 residues. V was cut by 4 bases and J by 7 bases, with 11 bases left in between. Germline loops: CDR1 ENHRY, CDR2 SYGVKD. Here the CDR3 DNA reads TGTGCCATCAGTGCCGGGGGGACAAATGAGCAGTTCTTC. Amino acids: CAISAGGTNEQFF.

CDR3 coding DNA: TGTGCCAGCAGTTACGGCTCAGGGCTGGTCCAAGAGACCCAGTACTTC. Translated: CASSYGSGLVQETQYF. J is TRBJ2-5 and V is TRBV6-6; the D gene is possibly TRBD1 (5 bases). With 2 bases removed from V and 1 base from J, the gap between germline ends came to 14 bases. The CDR3 consists of 16 residues. Germline V gene sequence: CDR1 MNHNY, CDR2 SVGAGI (reference sequence).

This clone was recorded a few times. The V and J genes are TRBV11-2 and TRBJ2-3; a possible D gene is TRBD2 (6 bases). Per the germline V gene, CDR1 is SGHAT and CDR2 is FQNNGV. There are 15 residues in the CDR3. V lost 4 bases and J 4 bases, leaving 15 bases between the germline ends. DNA of the CDR3: TGTGCCAGCAGCTCCGTGCGGGGCCGGGCAGATACGCAGTATTTT. Protein sequence: CASSSVRGRADTQYF.